This TCR beta chain originates from a study of technical replicates of blood from a handful of donors (dated by TCRdb to the late 2010s). As to this clone: This receptor's antigen is unknown. No much larger clonotype is one base removed from it; base qualities were not supplied.

The CDR1 and CDR2 encoded by the germline V gene are KGHSH and LQKENI. The CDR3 goes from the cysteine to the phenylalanine over 16 residues. Of all the DNA, just the CDR3 is kept, 48 bases in frame from base 1. Here V drops 8 bases and J drops 2 bases, and the junction holds 9 bases not matched to any gene. Preparation of the library involved the immunoSEQ multiplex PCR assay. TCRdb re-hosts the immuneACCESS table, in-frame sequences only. Its copies lack some clones; in the studies checked, an unresolved V gene accounts for under half of them, and the cause for the rest is not known. Within this sample are fewer than 90,000 clones, with around 94% of them counted one time only. The ten largest clones capture about 0.23% of the sample.

Sequenced: T cells isolated from PBMCs. The sequence links TRBV18 to TRBJ2-2; TRBD1 aligns with 9 central bases. The source is a human donor in good health. The CDR3 here reads CASRPLGQGNTGELFF. The DNA is TGTGCCAGCCGACCGCTGGGACAGGGTAACACCGGGGAGCTGTTTTTT.